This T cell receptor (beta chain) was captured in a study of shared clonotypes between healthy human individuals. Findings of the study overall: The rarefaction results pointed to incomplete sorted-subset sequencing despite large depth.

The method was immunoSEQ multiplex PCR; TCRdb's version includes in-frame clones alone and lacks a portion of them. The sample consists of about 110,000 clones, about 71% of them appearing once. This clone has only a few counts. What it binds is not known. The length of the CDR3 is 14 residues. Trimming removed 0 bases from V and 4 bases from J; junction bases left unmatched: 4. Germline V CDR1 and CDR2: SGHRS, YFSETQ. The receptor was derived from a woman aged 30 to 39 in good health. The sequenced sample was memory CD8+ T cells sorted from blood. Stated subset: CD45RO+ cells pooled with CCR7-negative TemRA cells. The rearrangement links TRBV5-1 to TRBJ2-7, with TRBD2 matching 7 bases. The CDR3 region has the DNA TGCGCCAGCAGCTTGGCGGGAGGTTGGTACGAGCAGTACTTC. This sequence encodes CASSLAGGWYEQYF.